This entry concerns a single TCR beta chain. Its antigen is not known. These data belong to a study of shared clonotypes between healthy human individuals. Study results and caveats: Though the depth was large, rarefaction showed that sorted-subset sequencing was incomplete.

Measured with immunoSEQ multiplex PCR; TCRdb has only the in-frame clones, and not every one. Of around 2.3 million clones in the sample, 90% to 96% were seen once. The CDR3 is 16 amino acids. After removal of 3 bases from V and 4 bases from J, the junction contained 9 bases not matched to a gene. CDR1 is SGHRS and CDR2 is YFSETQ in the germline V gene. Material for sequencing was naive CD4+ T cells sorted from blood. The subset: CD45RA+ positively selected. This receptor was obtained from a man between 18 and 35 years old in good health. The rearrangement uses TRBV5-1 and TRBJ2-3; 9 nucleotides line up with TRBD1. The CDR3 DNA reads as TGCGCCAGCAGCTCAAGAACAGGGGGCAGATCAGATACGCAGTATTTT. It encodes CASSSRTGGRSDTQYF.